Sequencing of this T cell receptor (beta chain) was carried out in a study of blood T cell repertoires in COVID-19. Study summary: Samples taken during acute and convalescent COVID-19 were collected in the United States, Italy and Spain. T cells, B-cell-depleted T cells, or PBMCs supplied cDNA or gDNA.

In the authors' workflow: The assay estimated nucleated cells by amplifying reference gene primers. Here immunoSEQ multiplex PCR was the method, and the copy in TCRdb shows in-frame clones only, minus some. Clonal size and the V and J genes are those of that table, whereas D and trimming came from the DNA. The sample shows 77,000 or so clones, under 80% of them seen only once. Germline V CDR1 and CDR2: SEHNR, FQNEAQ (reference sequence). The CDR3 sequence is 14 residues long. The V end was cut by 1 base, the J end by 3 bases, with 9 bases between. The origin of this receptor is a human donor with acute or convalescent COVID-19. The donor label of this sample is uncertain. Sequencing input: peripheral blood. The rearrangement links TRBV7-9 to TRBJ1-2, with D perhaps TRBD1 (5 bases). CDR3 amino acids: CASSLVGRDYGYTF. The DNA for the CDR3 is TGTGCCAGCAGCTTAGTGGGGCGCGACTATGGCTACACCTTC.